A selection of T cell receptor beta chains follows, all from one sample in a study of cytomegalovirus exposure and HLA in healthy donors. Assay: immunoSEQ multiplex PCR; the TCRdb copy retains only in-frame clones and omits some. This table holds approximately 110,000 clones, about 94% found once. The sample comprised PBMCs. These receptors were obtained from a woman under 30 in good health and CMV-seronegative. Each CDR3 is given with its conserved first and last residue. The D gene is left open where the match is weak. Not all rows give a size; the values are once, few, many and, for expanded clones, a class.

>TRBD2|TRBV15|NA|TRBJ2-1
CATRAGGPNEQFF
TGTGCCACCAGGGCGGGGGGGCCCAATGAGCAGTTCTTC
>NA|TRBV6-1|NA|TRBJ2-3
CASSEAPTRTRTDTQYF
TGTGCCAGCAGTGAAGCACCGACGCGGACTCGCACAGATACGCAGTATTTT
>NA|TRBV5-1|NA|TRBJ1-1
CASSPAVGQNTEAFF
TGCGCCAGCAGCCCGGCTGTTGGGCAAAACACTGAAGCTTTCTTT
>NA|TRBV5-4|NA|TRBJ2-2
CASSFQGYTGELFF
TGTGCCAGCAGCTTTCAGGGCTACACCGGGGAGCTGTTTTTT
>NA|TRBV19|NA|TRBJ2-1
CASSIVRGDSYNEQFF
TGTGCCAGTAGTATAGTTCGCGGGGACTCCTACAATGAGCAGTTCTTC
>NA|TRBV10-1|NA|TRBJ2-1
CASSESLEGDEQFF
TGCGCCAGCAGTGAGTCTTTGGAAGGGGATGAGCAGTTCTTC
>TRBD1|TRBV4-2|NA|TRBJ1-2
CASSRDPTGKQGYTF
TGTGCCAGCAGCCGGGACCCGACAGGGAAGCAAGGCTACACCTTC
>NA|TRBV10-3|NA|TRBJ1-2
CAISESTGINYGYTF
TGTGCCATCAGTGAGTCTACAGGGATTAACTATGGCTACACCTTC
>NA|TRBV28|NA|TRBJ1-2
CASSLYAGLRDGYTF
TGTGCCAGCAGTTTATACGCGGGACTAAGGGATGGCTACACCTTC
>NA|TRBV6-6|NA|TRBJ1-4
CASRAAGGGEKLFF
TGTGCCAGCAGGGCAGCCGGCGGGGGTGAAAAACTGTTTTTT
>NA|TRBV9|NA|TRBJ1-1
CASSVVIGTEAFF
TGTGCCAGCAGCGTAGTCATCGGCACTGAAGCTTTCTTT
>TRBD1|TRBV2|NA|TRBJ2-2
CASSETGDTGELFF
TGTGCCAGCAGTGAGACAGGGGACACCGGGGAGCTGTTTTTT
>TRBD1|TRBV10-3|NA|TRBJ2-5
CAISGTGGFETQYF
TGTGCCATCAGTGGGACAGGGGGGTTTGAGACCCAGTACTTC
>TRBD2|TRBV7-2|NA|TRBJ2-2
CASSGSGSPTGELFF
TGTGCCAGCAGCGGGAGCGGGAGCCCCACCGGGGAGCTGTTTTTT
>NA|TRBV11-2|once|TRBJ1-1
CASSLEMANTEAFF
TGTGCCAGCAGCTTAGAGATGGCAAACACTGAAGCTTTCTTT
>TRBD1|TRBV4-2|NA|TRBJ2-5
CASSQDGRTGKETQYF
TGTGCCAGCAGCCAAGATGGGCGGACAGGTAAAGAGACCCAGTACTTC
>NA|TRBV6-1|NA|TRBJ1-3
CASSERTAAGNTIYF
TGTGCCAGCAGTGAAAGGACAGCCGCTGGAAACACCATATATTTT
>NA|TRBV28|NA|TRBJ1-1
CASSSPNAGAFF
TGTGCCAGCAGTTCTCCAAACGCGGGCGCTTTCTTT
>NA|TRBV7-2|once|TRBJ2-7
CASSLGAVRYEQYF
TGTGCCAGCAGCTTGGGGGCCGTCCGGTACGAGCAGTACTTC
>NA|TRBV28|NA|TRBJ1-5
CASGSGQDKNQPQHF
TGTGCCAGCGGAAGCGGGCAAGACAAGAATCAGCCCCAGCATTTT
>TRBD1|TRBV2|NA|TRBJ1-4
CASRTGTGYEKLFF
TGTGCCAGCAGAACCGGGACAGGTTATGAAAAACTGTTTTTT
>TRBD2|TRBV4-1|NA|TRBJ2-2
CASSQGTSGRSGELFF
TGCGCCAGCAGCCAGGGGACTAGCGGGAGGTCCGGGGAGCTGTTTTTT
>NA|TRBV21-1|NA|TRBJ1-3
CASRKQVLTGNTIYF
TGTGCCAGCAGGAAACAGGTCTTAACTGGAAACACCATATATTTT
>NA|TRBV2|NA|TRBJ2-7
CASSSARGSYEQYF
TGTGCCAGCAGTTCAGCCAGGGGCTCCTACGAGCAGTACTTC
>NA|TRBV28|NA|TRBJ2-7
CASLKSFGEAGDRYEQYF
TGTGCCAGCCTAAAAAGCTTTGGAGAGGCAGGGGACCGCTACGAGCAGTACTTC
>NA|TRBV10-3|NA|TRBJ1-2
CAISESLGTPGGYTF
TGTGCCATCAGTGAGTCACTGGGGACTCCCGGGGGCTACACCTTC
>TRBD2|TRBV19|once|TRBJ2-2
CASSALPGRAILTGELFF
TGTGCCAGTAGTGCCCTTCCGGGGAGGGCCATTCTGACCGGGGAGCTGTTTTTT
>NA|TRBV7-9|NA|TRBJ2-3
CASSQDFGADTQYF
TGTGCCAGCAGCCAGGATTTTGGTGCAGATACGCAGTATTTT
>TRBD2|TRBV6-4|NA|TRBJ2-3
CASSYGTSGGADTQYF
TGTGCCAGCAGCTACGGGACTAGCGGGGGGGCTGATACGCAGTATTTT
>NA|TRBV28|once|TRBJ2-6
CASSQPPTRGGANVLTF
TGTGCCAGCAGCCAACCTCCTACCAGAGGAGGGGCCAACGTCCTGACTTTC
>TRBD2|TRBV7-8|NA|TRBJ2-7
CASSFVAGGEQYF
TGTGCCAGCAGCTTCGTGGCGGGAGGCGAGCAGTACTTC
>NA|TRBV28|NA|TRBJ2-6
CASSLSAGVSGANVLTF
TGTGCCAGCAGTTTATCGGCGGGTGTTTCTGGGGCCAACGTCCTGACTTTC
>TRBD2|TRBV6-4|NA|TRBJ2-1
CASSELAGSYNEQFF
TGTGCCAGCAGTGAACTAGCGGGGTCCTACAATGAGCAGTTCTTC
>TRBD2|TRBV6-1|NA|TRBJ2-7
CASSDPGGYYEQYF
TGTGCCAGCAGTGATCCCGGGGGGTACTACGAGCAGTACTTC
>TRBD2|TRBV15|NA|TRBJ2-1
CATSRDPREAGVPYNEQFF
TGTGCCACCAGCAGAGACCCAAGGGAGGCGGGAGTTCCCTACAATGAGCAGTTCTTC
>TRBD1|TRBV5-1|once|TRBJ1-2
CASSSRVGGRFGYTF
TGCGCCAGCAGCTCGAGGGTAGGGGGCAGGTTCGGCTACACCTTC
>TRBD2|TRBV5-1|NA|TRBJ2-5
CASSFWGGKQETQYF
TGCGCCAGCAGCTTTTGGGGGGGGAAACAAGAGACCCAGTACTTC
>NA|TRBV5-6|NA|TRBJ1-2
CASSLAGQGVNGYTF
TGTGCCAGCAGCTTGGCCGGGCAGGGTGTAAATGGCTACACCTTC
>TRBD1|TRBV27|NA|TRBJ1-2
CASSSGTVGYTF
TGTGCCAGCAGTTCCGGGACAGTTGGCTACACCTTC